These 15 T cell receptor beta chains originate from one sample sequenced in a study of shared clonotypes between healthy human individuals. Here immunoSEQ multiplex PCR was the method, and the copy in TCRdb shows in-frame clones only, minus some. The sample records some 2,000,000 clones, roughly 95% being singletons. The sequencing input was naive CD4+ T cells sorted from blood. The subset: CD45RA+ positively selected. All receptors derive from a man younger than 35 in good health.

In its sample, this clone was seen once. The rearrangement links TRBV5-6 to TRBJ2-3; TRBD1 or TRBD2 may be the D gene (6 bases each). This CDR3 comprises 15 residues. Germline assignment: CDR1 SGHDT and CDR2 YYEEEE. Between the trimmed V and J ends, which lost 5 bases and 1 base, there was a span of 14 bases. This CDR3 reads CASRVRGVGTDTQYF. The CDR3 DNA follows: TGTGCCAGCAGGGTGAGGGGGGTTGGCACAGATACGCAGTATTTT. Combining the CDR3 with reference TRBV5-6 and TRBJ2-3 gives the whole variable domain DAGVTQSPTHLIKTRGQQVTLRCSPKSGHDTVSWYQQALGQGPQFIFQYYEEEERQRGNFPDRFSGHQFPNYSSELNVNALLLGDSALYLCASRVRGVGTDTQYFGPGTRLTVL.

With respect to this clone: Other nucleotide sequences in the sample specify the same CDR3. The genes are TRBV6-1 and TRBJ1-2; D not resolved. The CDR3 extends over 13 amino acids. Trimming left V 4 bases short and J 2 bases short, with 8 bases between. Germline assignment: CDR1 MNHNS and CDR2 SASEGT. DNA for the CDR3: TGTGCCAGCAGTGGTGGTCAGAACTATGGCTACACCTTC. Its translation is CASSGGQNYGYTF.

This rearrangement joins TRBV6-5 to TRBJ1-5; 7 nucleotides agree with TRBD1. Germline V CDR1 and CDR2: MNHEY, SVGAGI. This CDR3 comprises 14 residues. The J segment lost 6 bases and the V segment lost 8 bases, leaving 10 bases of the junction unmatched. The CDR3 nucleotides read TGTGCCAGCCGCCGCCGACAGGGAGGTCAGCCCCAGCATTTT. The encoded protein is CASRRRQGGQPQHF.

This clone was seen only once. The rearrangement links TRBV9 to TRBJ1-4; 7 nucleotides align to TRBD1. J was trimmed by 7 bases and V by 3 bases; bases with no gene match: 9. CDR1 SGDLS and CDR2 YYNGEE come from the germline V gene. The CDR3 consists of 15 residues. DNA of the CDR3: TGTGCCAGCAGCGGAACAGGGGTTAGCGGTGAAAAACTGTTTTTT. Translation gives CASSGTGVSGEKLFF.

The rearrangement uses TRBV28 and TRBJ1-5, with D perhaps TRBD1 (5 bases). Germline V gene lookup returns CDR1 MDHEN and CDR2 SYDVKM. This CDR3 has 14 amino acids. The V gene lost 7 bases and the J gene lost 7 bases, with 17 bases spanning the gap. CDR3 nucleotide sequence: TGTGCCAGCACCGAGGGGCAGGTAAACCAGCCCCAGCATTTT. Protein: CASTEGQVNQPQHF.

The V call is TRBV28, the J call TRBJ1-5; unclear D gene. This CDR3 comprises 12 residues. The germline V gene encodes CDR1 MDHEN and CDR2 SYDVKM. Between the trimmed V and J ends, which lost 3 bases and 6 bases, there was a span of 6 bases. The CDR3 spells CASSFLGQPQHF. The DNA for the CDR3 is TGTGCCAGCAGTTTCTTGGGTCAGCCCCAGCATTTT.

This chain uses TRBV27 with TRBJ1-6; D is undetermined. Trimming removed 6 bases from V and 5 bases from J, with 17 bases in between. The germline V gene encodes CDR1 MNHEY and CDR2 SMNVEV (reference sequence). The CDR3 contains 16 residues. The CDR3, as DNA: TGTGCCAGCAGCAGACGGAATACACAAGATAATTCACCCCTCCACTTT. It is translated as CASSRRNTQDNSPLHF.

This chain links TRBV2 with TRBJ2-2; TRBD1 agrees at 7 bases. The CDR3 contains 14 residues. V lost 8 bases, J lost 0 bases, and 3 bases stayed unmatched. The germline V gene has CDR1 SNHLY and CDR2 FYNNEI. The CDR3 loop is CASRDSANTGELFF. The CDR3 coding sequence is TGTGCCAGCCGGGACAGCGCGAACACCGGGGAGCTGTTTTTT. Full variable domain (remainder filled in from reference TRBV2 and TRBJ2-2): EPEVTQTPSHQVTQMGQEVILRCVPISNHLYFYWYRQILGQKVEFLVSFYNNEISEKSEIFDDQFSVERPDGSNFTLKIRSTKLEDSAMYFCASRDSANTGELFFGEGSRLTVL.

Remarks on this clone: The sample has other DNA sequences that encode this CDR3 too. This sequence joins TRBV19 and TRBJ2-1, with 9 nucleotides matching TRBD2. The CDR3 totals 15 residues. Germline trimming cut 2 bases from V and 1 base from J; bases unmatched to any gene: 0. The germline V gene encodes CDR1 LNHDA and CDR2 SQIVND (reference sequence). The CDR3 region has the DNA TGTGCCAGTAGTATAAGCGGGGGGTCCTACAATGAGCAGTTCTTC. It encodes CASSISGGSYNEQFF.

The chain is built from TRBV6-1 and TRBJ1-6, with D tentatively TRBD1 (6 bases). CDR3 length: 19 amino acids. V lost 2 bases and J lost 4, with 21 bases in between. The V gene's germline CDR1 is MNHNS and CDR2 SASEGT. CDR3 protein: CASSERGRKGGLYNSPLHF. DNA for the CDR3: TGTGCCAGCAGTGAACGGGGCCGAAAGGGGGGATTGTATAATTCACCCCTCCACTTT.

The chain combines TRBV19 with TRBJ2-7; no clear D gene. This CDR3 contains 13 residues. V was cut by 2 bases and J by 4 bases, with 9 bases left in between. Germline CDR1 LNHDA, CDR2 SQIVND (reference sequence). CDR3 nucleotides: TGTGCCAGTAGTATATCTTTAGTGTACGAGCAGTACTTC. Its protein product is CASSISLVYEQYF.

The chain couples TRBV7-9 to TRBJ2-7; 11 positions agree with TRBD2. Germline V gene data show CDR1 as SEHNR and CDR2 as FQNEAQ (reference sequence). The CDR3 contains 16 residues. Trimming at V came to 5 bases and at J to 0 bases, leaving 6 bases not matched to a gene. CDR3 DNA: TGTGCCAGCAGCCCGGGACTAGCGGAAGTCTCCTACGAGCAGTACTTC. Its protein product is CASSPGLAEVSYEQYF. Supplemented by reference TRBV7-9 and TRBJ2-7, the full variable domain reads DTGVSQNPRHKITKRGQNVTFRCDPISEHNRLYWYRQTLGQGPEFLTYFQNEAQLEKSRLLSDRFSAERPKGSFSTLEIQRTEQGDSAMYLCASSPGLAEVSYEQYFGPGTRLTVT.

Worth noting for this clone: This specimen includes other DNA sequences encoding the same CDR3. The chain links TRBV13 to TRBJ2-2; the D is unclear. Trimming shortened V by 5 bases and J by 0 bases, and 1 base separated the two germline ends. The germline V gene encodes CDR1 PRHDT and CDR2 FYEKMQ (reference sequence). The CDR3 is 12 residues long. CDR3 region: CASSPNTGELFF. The CDR3 DNA reads as TGTGCCAGCAGCCCGAACACCGGGGAGCTGTTTTTT.

Comment on this clone: Other DNA sequences in this sample translate to the same CDR3. This chain connects TRBV6-1 to TRBJ1-5; D is perhaps TRBD1 (5 bases). Trimming stripped 5 bases from V and 4 bases from J, with 9 bases between. CDR3 length equals 13 residues. Germline V CDR1 and CDR2: MNHNS, SASEGT. In DNA, the CDR3 is TGTGCCAGCAGTCCTACAGGTAATCAGCCCCAGCATTTT. This translates into CASSPTGNQPQHF.

The chain joins TRBV9 to TRBJ2-7; the match to TRBD1 covers 7 bases. Germline CDR1 is SGDLS and CDR2 is YYNGEE. CDR3 length: 14 amino acids. V dropped 5 bases and J dropped 2; count of bases not matched to a gene: 7. CDR3 protein: CASRLTGRPYEQYF. The DNA for the CDR3 is TGTGCCAGCAGACTGACAGGGCGCCCCTACGAGCAGTACTTC.